Below are 18 T cell receptor beta chains sequenced from a single sample in a study of blood T cell repertoires in COVID-19. The method was immunoSEQ multiplex PCR; TCRdb's version includes in-frame clones alone and lacks a portion of them. Of some 290,000 clones listed, less than 90% were seen once; the top ten hold 4.6%. The sample consisted of peripheral blood. These receptors all come from a man in his 60s who had recovered from COVID-19.

This clone was detected only a few times. The V gene is TRBV5-1, the J gene TRBJ2-7; D might be TRBD1 (6 bases). The CDR3 consists of 13 residues. V was clipped by 5 bases and J by 7 bases, with 16 bases between them. Germline V gene data show CDR1 as SGHRS and CDR2 as YFSETQ. DNA of the CDR3: TGCGCCAGCAGAGGGACATCTAGTCGGGAGCAGTACTTC. This gives the protein CASRGTSSREQYF.

J is TRBJ2-1 and V is TRBV5-1, with 9 bases matching TRBD1. Germline V gives CDR1 SGHRS, CDR2 YFSETQ. V lost 2 bases and J lost 8; bases outside the gene matches: 11. The CDR3 spans 16 residues. The CDR3 DNA sequence: TGCGCCAGCAGCTTACCCGGGACAGGGAAGGGCGATGAGCAGTTCTTC. Translating it yields CASSLPGTGKGDEQFF.

V and J are TRBV30 and TRBJ2-4; 11 bases line up with TRBD2. Germline CDR1 GTSNPN, CDR2 SVGIG (reference sequence). V lost 7 bases and J lost 1; bases outside the gene matches: 6. The CDR3 is 15 residues long. DNA of the CDR3: TGTGCCTCTGCGACTAGCGGGATTGCCAAAAACATTCAGTACTTC. Translated, it gives CASATSGIAKNIQYF. The variable domain in full, completed from reference TRBV30 and TRBJ2-4, reads SQTIHQWPATLVQPVGSPLSLECTVEGTSNPNLYWYRQAAGRGLQLLFYSVGIGQISSEVPQNLSASRPQDRQFILSSKKLLLSDSGFYLCASATSGIAKNIQYFGAGTRLSVL.

The gene calls are TRBV18 and TRBJ1-3; no definite D call. Trimming shortened V by 0 bases and J by 0 bases, and 6 bases separated the two germline ends. The CDR3 runs 15 residues. Germline lookup yields CDR1 KGHSH and CDR2 LQKENI. CDR3 DNA sequence: TGTGCCAGCTCACCACCGGGCAGCTCTGGAAACACCATATATTTT. This encodes CASSPPGSSGNTIYF.

In its sample, this clone was seen a few times. The gene calls are TRBV3-1 (or the pseudogene TRBV3-2) and TRBJ2-7, with D unclear. CDR3 length: 11 amino acids. Germline V gives CDR1 LGHDT, CDR2 YNNKEL (reference sequence). V shed 4 bases and J shed 4 bases, with 5 bases lying between them. The CDR3 DNA reads TGTGCCAGCAGCCGAGGTTACGAGCAGTACTTC. Protein sequence: CASSRGYEQYF.

This clone occurred once. The gene calls are TRBV5-1 and TRBJ2-5; 12 nucleotides align to TRBD1. Looked up from germline, CDR1 is SGHRS and CDR2 is YFSETQ. The CDR3 is made up of 15 amino acids. The V gene end was trimmed by 4 bases and the J gene end by 6 bases; junction bases not matched to a gene: 7. The DNA of the CDR3 is TGCGCCAGCAGCCCAGGGACAGGGGGCAGCCAGACCCAGTACTTC. Translated: CASSPGTGGSQTQYF.

This clone was seen a handful of times. The V gene is TRBV7-2, the J gene TRBJ2-5; D is unresolved. Germline CDR1 is SGHTA and CDR2 is FQGNSA. Trimming left V 5 bases short and J 7 bases short, with 14 bases between. The CDR3 runs to 13 residues. CDR3 in amino acids: CASSAEKYGTQYF. CDR3 sequence (DNA): TGTGCCAGCAGCGCGGAGAAATATGGGACCCAGTACTTC.

The rearrangement joins TRBV10-1 to TRBJ2-1; TRBD2 matches 7 bases. The CDR3 loop spans 16 amino acids. Germline V CDR1 and CDR2: WNHNN, SYGVQD (reference sequence). V lost 6 bases, J lost 0 bases, and 8 bases stayed unmatched. CDR3: CASSARVAGSYNEQFF. The CDR3 coding sequence is TGCGCCAGCAGCGCTCGAGTAGCGGGCTCCTACAATGAGCAGTTCTTC.

V and J are TRBV6-4 and TRBJ1-5; D not resolved. In germline, CDR1 is MRHNA, CDR2 SNTAGT. The CDR3 totals 13 residues. Trimming took off 8 bases at V and 0 bases at J, with 8 bases between the two ends. The CDR3 loop is CASAQDSNQPQHF. CDR3 DNA: TGTGCCAGCGCCCAGGATAGCAATCAGCCCCAGCATTTT.

The chain is built from TRBV30 and TRBJ1-1; 7 nucleotides agree with TRBD1. J was trimmed by 3 bases and V by 2 bases; bases with no gene match: 3. This CDR3 has 13 amino acids. Germline loops: CDR1 GTSNPN, CDR2 SVGIG (reference sequence). The chain's CDR3 is CAWSLDRDTEAFF. DNA of the CDR3: TGTGCCTGGAGTCTAGACAGGGACACTGAAGCTTTCTTT.

The V and J genes are TRBV9 and TRBJ2-5; 11 bases are a match to TRBD2. CDR3 length: 15 residues. The V and J ends lost 3 bases and 5 bases, in that order; junction bases with no gene match: 6. The germline V gene has CDR1 SGDLS and CDR2 YYNGEE. The CDR3 coding sequence is TGTGCCAGCAGCGGTAGCGGGGGGGCTTACGAGACCCAGTACTTC. It translates to CASSGSGGAYETQYF.

V usage is TRBV11-3 and J usage is TRBJ2-2; weak D call: TRBD2 (5 bases). Looked up from germline, CDR1 is SGHNT and CDR2 is YENEEA. This CDR3 has 13 amino acids. The ends were cut back, 3 bases at V and 7 bases at J, with 9 bases in the middle. CDR3 loop: CASSLSGVGELFF. In DNA, the CDR3 is TGTGCCAGCAGCTTGAGCGGTGTCGGGGAGCTGTTTTTT.

Only one count was recorded for this clone. In DNA form, the CDR3 reads TGTGCCAGCAGCTTGCCTGGGCCAAAAGGCCATGAGCAGTTCTTC. Amino acid sequence: CASSLPGPKGHEQFF. This sequence joins TRBV5-4 and TRBJ2-1; D uncertain. In germline, CDR1 is SGHNT, CDR2 YYREEE (reference sequence). V lost 1 base and J 8 bases, leaving 16 bases between the germline ends. The CDR3 has 15 amino acids.

V usage is TRBV30 and J usage is TRBJ2-7; possible D gene TRBD1, 6 bases. The V end lost 1 base, the J end lost 3 bases, and 7 bases lay between the germline ends. Per the germline V gene, CDR1 is GTSNPN and CDR2 is SVGIG (reference sequence). The CDR3 runs 12 residues. CDR3 protein: CAWSEQGYEQYF. The CDR3 DNA reads TGTGCCTGGAGTGAACAGGGCTACGAGCAGTACTTC.

CDR3 amino acids: CASSFLSVNTEAFF. The CDR3 nucleotides read TGTGCCAGCAGCTTCCTCAGTGTGAACACTGAAGCTTTCTTT. The rearrangement joins TRBV7-9 to TRBJ1-1; D unresolved. Germline V CDR1 and CDR2: SEHNR, FQNEAQ (reference sequence). Trimming took off 3 bases at V and 0 bases at J, with 8 bases between the two ends. The CDR3 contains 14 residues.

The chain employs TRBV11-2 and TRBJ2-7; 10 positions agree with TRBD1. Trimming removed 5 bases from V and 6 bases from J; junction bases left unmatched: 10. CDR1 is SGHAT, CDR2 FQNNGV, per germline. This CDR3 region has 15 residues. The CDR3 spells CASSQYRDRGREQYF. CDR3 nucleotides: TGTGCCAGCAGCCAGTACCGGGACAGGGGTCGCGAGCAGTACTTC.

V is TRBV19 and J is TRBJ2-2, with TRBD1 as a possible D gene (6 bases). Trimming pared 3 bases from V and 3 bases from J, leaving 11 bases between. The CDR3 sequence is 15 residues long. Germline values: CDR1 LNHDA, CDR2 SQIVND (reference sequence). CDR3 sequence (DNA): TGTGCCAGTAGTATTTTAGGGGGAGACACCGGGGAGCTGTTTTTT. Amino acids: CASSILGGDTGELFF.

The CDR3 DNA follows: TGTGCCAGCAGTTACTCGACGGGGGAGACCCAGTACTTC. Translated: CASSYSTGETQYF. The V call is TRBV6-5, the J call TRBJ2-5, with D perhaps TRBD2 (5 bases). Germline CDR1 MNHEY, CDR2 SVGAGI. The CDR3 length is 13 residues. V lost 0 bases and J lost 5, with 7 bases in between.